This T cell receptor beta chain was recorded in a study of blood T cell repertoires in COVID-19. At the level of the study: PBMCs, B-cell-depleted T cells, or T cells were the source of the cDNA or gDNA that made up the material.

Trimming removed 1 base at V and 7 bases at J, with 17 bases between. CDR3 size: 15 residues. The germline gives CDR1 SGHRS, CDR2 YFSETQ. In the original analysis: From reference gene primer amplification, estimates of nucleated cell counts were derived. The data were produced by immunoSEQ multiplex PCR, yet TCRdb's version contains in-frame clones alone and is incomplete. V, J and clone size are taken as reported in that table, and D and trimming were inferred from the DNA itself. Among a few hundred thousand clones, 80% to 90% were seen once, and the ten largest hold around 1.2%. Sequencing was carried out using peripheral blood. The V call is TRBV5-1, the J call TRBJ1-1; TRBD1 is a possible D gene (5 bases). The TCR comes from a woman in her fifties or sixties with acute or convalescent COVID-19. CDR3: CASSLTSFRVYEAFF. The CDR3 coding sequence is TGCGCCAGCAGCTTGACGTCATTCAGGGTCTATGAAGCTTTCTTT. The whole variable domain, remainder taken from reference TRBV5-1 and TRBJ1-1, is KAGVTQTPRYLIKTRGQQVTLSCSPISGHRSVSWYQQTPGQGLQFLFEYFSETQRNKGNFPGRFSGRQFSNSRSEMNVSTLELGDSALYLCASSLTSFRVYEAFFGQGTRLTVV.